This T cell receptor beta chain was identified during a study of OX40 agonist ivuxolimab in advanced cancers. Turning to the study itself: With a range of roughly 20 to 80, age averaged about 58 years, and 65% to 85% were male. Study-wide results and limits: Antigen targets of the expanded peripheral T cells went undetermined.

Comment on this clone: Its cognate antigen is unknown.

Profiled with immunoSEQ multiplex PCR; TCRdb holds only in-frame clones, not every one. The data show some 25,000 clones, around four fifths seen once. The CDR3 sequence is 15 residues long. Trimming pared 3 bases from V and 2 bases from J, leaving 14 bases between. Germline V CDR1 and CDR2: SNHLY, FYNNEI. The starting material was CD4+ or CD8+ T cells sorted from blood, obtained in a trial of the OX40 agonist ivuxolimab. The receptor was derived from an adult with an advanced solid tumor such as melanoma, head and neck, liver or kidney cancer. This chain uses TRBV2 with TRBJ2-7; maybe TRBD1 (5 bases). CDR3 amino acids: CASSEAAGPPYEQYF. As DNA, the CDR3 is TGTGCCAGCAGTGAGGCGGCAGGGCCCCCCTACGAGCAGTACTTC.